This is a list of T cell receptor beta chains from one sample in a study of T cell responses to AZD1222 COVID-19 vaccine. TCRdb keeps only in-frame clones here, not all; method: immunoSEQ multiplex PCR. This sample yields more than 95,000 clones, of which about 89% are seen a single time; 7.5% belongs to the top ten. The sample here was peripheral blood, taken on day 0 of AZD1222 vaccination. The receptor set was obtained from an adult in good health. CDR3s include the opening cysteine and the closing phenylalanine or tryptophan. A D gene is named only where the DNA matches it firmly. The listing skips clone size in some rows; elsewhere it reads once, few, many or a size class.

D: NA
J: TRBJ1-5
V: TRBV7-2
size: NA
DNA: TGTGCCAGCTCAGCTTACTCCAGTAATCAGCCCCAGCATTTT
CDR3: CASSAYSSNQPQHF

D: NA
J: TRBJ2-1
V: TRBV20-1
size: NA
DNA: TGCAGTGCTAGAACGGACTATGAGCAGTTCTTC
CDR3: CSARTDYEQFF

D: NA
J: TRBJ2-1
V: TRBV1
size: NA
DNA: TGCACCAGCAGCCCCTTACCGAATGAGCAGTTCTTC
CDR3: CTSSPLPNEQFF

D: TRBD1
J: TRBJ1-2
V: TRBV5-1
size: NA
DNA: TGCGCCAGCAGCTTAACCAGGGGGCAGGACTATGGCTACACCTTC
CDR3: CASSLTRGQDYGYTF

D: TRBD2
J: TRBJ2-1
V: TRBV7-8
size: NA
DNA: TGTGCCAGCAGTTGGGCGGGGGGGCTGAATGAGCAGTTCTTC
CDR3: CASSWAGGLNEQFF

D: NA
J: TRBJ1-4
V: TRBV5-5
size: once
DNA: TGTGCCAGCAGCCCCCTCTCTTATGCAACTAATGAAAAACTGTTTTTT
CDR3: CASSPLSYATNEKLFF

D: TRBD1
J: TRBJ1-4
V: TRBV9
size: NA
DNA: TGTGCCAGCAGCGTAGGTACAGGGGATGAAAAACTGTTTTTT
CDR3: CASSVGTGDEKLFF

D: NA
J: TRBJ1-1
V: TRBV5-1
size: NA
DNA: TGCGCCAGCAGCTTGGGGCAGGGAGCTGAAGCTTTCTTT
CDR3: CASSLGQGAEAFF

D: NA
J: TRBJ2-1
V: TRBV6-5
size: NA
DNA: TGTGCCAGCGGGGGGCGGGATTCCTACAATGAGCAGTTCTTC
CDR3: CASGGRDSYNEQFF

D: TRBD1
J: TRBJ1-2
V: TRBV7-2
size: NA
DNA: TGTGCCAGCAGCTTACCTACCCGTCCCGGGACAGGGAGAACTGGCGGCTACACCTTC
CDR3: CASSLPTRPGTGRTGGYTF

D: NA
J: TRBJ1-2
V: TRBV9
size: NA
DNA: TGTGCCAGCAGCGAGGACAGCTATGGCTACACCTTC
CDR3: CASSEDSYGYTF

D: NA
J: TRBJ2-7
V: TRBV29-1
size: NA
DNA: TGCAGCGTCGCCGACAGGTCCCCCTACGAGCAGTACTTC
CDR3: CSVADRSPYEQYF

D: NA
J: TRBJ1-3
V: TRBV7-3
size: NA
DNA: TGTGCCAGCAGACACCGGGGGCGTTTAAGCTCTGGAAACACCATATATTTT
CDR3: CASRHRGRLSSGNTIYF

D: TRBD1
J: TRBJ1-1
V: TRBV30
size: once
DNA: TGTGCCTGGAGGACAGGGGTAGCCCTTGACACTGAAGCTTTCTTT
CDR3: CAWRTGVALDTEAFF

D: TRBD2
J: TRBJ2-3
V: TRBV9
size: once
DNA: TGTGCCAGCAGCGTACGCGGGGGGGCCGGGGCAGATACGCAGTATTTT
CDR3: CASSVRGGAGADTQYF

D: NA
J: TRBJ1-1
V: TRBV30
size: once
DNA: TGTGCCTTGCAAAGAGGGGGAACTGAAGCTTTCTTT
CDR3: CALQRGGTEAFF

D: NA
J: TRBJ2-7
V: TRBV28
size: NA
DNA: TGTGCCAGCAGTTTAGGCATGGACAGTTCTGGGGAGCAGTACTTC
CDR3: CASSLGMDSSGEQYF

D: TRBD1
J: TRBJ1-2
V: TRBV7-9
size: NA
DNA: TGTGCCAGCAGCTTAGATTGGGACAGGGGACTTCTTCGGTATGGCTACACCTTC
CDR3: CASSLDWDRGLLRYGYTF

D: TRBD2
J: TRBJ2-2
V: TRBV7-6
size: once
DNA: TGTGCCAGCAGCTTAATCGGCGGGAGTTGGACCGGGGAGCTGTTTTTT
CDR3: CASSLIGGSWTGELFF

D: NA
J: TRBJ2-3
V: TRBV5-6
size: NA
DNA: TGTGCCAGCTCCAGGAGAGGCGGGGCCACAGATACGCAGTATTTT
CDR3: CASSRRGGATDTQYF

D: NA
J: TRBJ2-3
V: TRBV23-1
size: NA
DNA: TGCGCCAGCAGTCGAGGGACACTATTCTTCACAGATACGCAGTATTTT
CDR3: CASSRGTLFFTDTQYF

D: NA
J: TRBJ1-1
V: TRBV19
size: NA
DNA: TGTGCCAGTAGTGGGGTGGTTGGCACTGAAGCTTTCTTT
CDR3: CASSGVVGTEAFF

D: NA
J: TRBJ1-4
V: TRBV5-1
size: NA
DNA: TGCGCCAGCAGCCCACAGGGCTTTAATGAAAAACTGTTTTTT
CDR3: CASSPQGFNEKLFF